These T cell receptor beta chains were read from a single sample in a study of metastatic and nonmetastatic thyroid tumors. TCRdb re-called clones from the PCR reads using MiXCR. The sample lists approximately 70,000 clones, just over 4% occurring once. Sequenced input: blood. The source is a female donor with papillary thyroid cancer or a benign thyroid nodule (not recorded which). Some clones in this sample may be carry-over from other donors' samples. Both conserved end residues are part of each CDR3. Each record gives: D gene, J gene, V gene, clone size, CDR3 DNA, CDR3 protein. A D gene is named only where the DNA matches it firmly. For some rows the clone size is stated as once, few or many, or as a class when expanded; others skip it.

D gene: TRBD2; J gene: TRBJ2-2; V gene: TRBV9; clone size: many; CDR3 DNA: TGTGCCAGCAGCATAAGGACTAGCGAGAACACCGGGGAGCTGTTTTTT; CDR3 protein: CASSIRTSENTGELFF
D gene: NA; J gene: TRBJ1-2; V gene: TRBV27; clone size: few; CDR3 DNA: TGTGCCAGCGGGGCCCGCAACTATGGCTACACCTTC; CDR3 protein: CASGARNYGYTF
D gene: TRBD2; J gene: TRBJ2-2; V gene: TRBV27; clone size: NA; CDR3 DNA: TGTGCCAGCAGGGGGTTCTGGACTAGCGGAGCTTTGAACACCGGGGAGCTGTTTTTT; CDR3 protein: CASRGFWTSGALNTGELFF
D gene: NA; J gene: TRBJ2-7; V gene: TRBV6-1; clone size: few; CDR3 DNA: TGTGCCAGCAGCCAGGGGGACTCCGAGCAGTACTTC; CDR3 protein: CASSQGDSEQYF
D gene: NA; J gene: TRBJ1-2; V gene: TRBV12-3/TRBV12-4; clone size: few; CDR3 DNA: TGTGCCAGCAGTTTAGCACAGCCCCTATCGGGCTACACCTTC; CDR3 protein: CASSLAQPLSGYTF
D gene: TRBD1; J gene: TRBJ1-1; V gene: TRBV28; clone size: many; CDR3 DNA: TGTGCCAGCAGTTATTTTGGGACAGGGGCAGGGGCTTTCTTT; CDR3 protein: CASSYFGTGAGAFF
D gene: NA; J gene: TRBJ1-4; V gene: TRBV18; clone size: many; CDR3 DNA: TGTGCCAGCTCACCAAGGTTTGGTGCCTCCGGGGAAAAACTGTTTTTT; CDR3 protein: CASSPRFGASGEKLFF
D gene: NA; J gene: TRBJ2-1; V gene: TRBV3-1; clone size: many; CDR3 DNA: TGTGCCAGCAGCAGATCGGGAAATGAGCAGTTCTTC; CDR3 protein: CASSRSGNEQFF
D gene: NA; J gene: TRBJ1-5; V gene: TRBV3-1; clone size: many; CDR3 DNA: TGTGCCAGCAGCCAAGGCAATCAGCCCCAGCATTTT; CDR3 protein: CASSQGNQPQHF
D gene: TRBD1; J gene: TRBJ2-7; V gene: TRBV28; clone size: few; CDR3 DNA: TGTGCCAGCAGCCGGGGGACAGGGGGCGCTGAGCAGTACTTC; CDR3 protein: CASSRGTGGAEQYF
D gene: NA; J gene: TRBJ1-4; V gene: TRBV19; clone size: many; CDR3 DNA: TGTGCCAGTAGTATCTCCGCCGGCTCGGGGAAAGAAAAACTGTTTTTT; CDR3 protein: CASSISAGSGKEKLFF
D gene: NA; J gene: TRBJ2-3; V gene: TRBV7-2; clone size: many; CDR3 DNA: TGTGCCAGCAGCGTAGGGAGGGATACGCAGTATTTT; CDR3 protein: CASSVGRDTQYF
D gene: TRBD1; J gene: TRBJ1-4; V gene: TRBV30; clone size: NA; CDR3 DNA: TGTGCCTGGCAAGGTGACAGGGAGTGGGAAAAACTGTTTTTT; CDR3 protein: CAWQGDREWEKLFF
D gene: NA; J gene: TRBJ2-7; V gene: TRBV6-5; clone size: NA; CDR3 DNA: TGTGCCAGCAGTTTTAGCGTGCCCTACGAGCAGTACTTC; CDR3 protein: CASSFSVPYEQYF